This is a list of T cell receptor beta chains from one sample in a study of blood T cell repertoires in COVID-19. Using immunoSEQ multiplex PCR, the repertoire was profiled, and TCRdb retains in-frame clones only, with some absent. The sample shows some 240,000 clones, about four fifths of them seen only once. The sample consisted of peripheral blood. The receptor source for this set is a woman of 80 years or more with acute or convalescent COVID-19. The CDR3 runs from the conserved cysteine through the conserved F or W. Each record gives: D gene, clone size, V gene, J gene, CDR3 protein, CDR3 DNA. D genes are given only for firm matches. Size values are once, few and many counts, or a class for expanded clones, and some rows have none.

d_call: TRBD1; clone_size: few; v_call: TRBV3-1/TRBV3-2; j_call: TRBJ1-2; cdr3_aa: CASSQGGTGTGYGYTF; cdr3_nt: TGTGCCAGCAGCCAAGGCGGGACCGGGACAGGCTATGGCTACACCTTC
d_call: TRBD1; clone_size: NA; v_call: TRBV28; j_call: TRBJ1-1; cdr3_aa: CASSLGTGLTEAFF; cdr3_nt: TGTGCCAGCAGTTTGGGGACAGGGTTGACTGAAGCTTTCTTT
d_call: TRBD2; clone_size: NA; v_call: TRBV27; j_call: TRBJ2-3; cdr3_aa: CASSLWVAGGLTDTQYF; cdr3_nt: TGTGCCAGCAGTTTATGGGTAGCGGGGGGACTCACAGATACGCAGTATTTT
d_call: TRBD2; clone_size: NA; v_call: TRBV11-2; j_call: TRBJ2-1; cdr3_aa: CASSLLLGLVGPYYNEQFF; cdr3_nt: TGTGCCAGCAGCTTATTGTTGGGACTAGTAGGCCCCTATTACAATGAGCAGTTCTTC
d_call: TRBD1; clone_size: NA; v_call: TRBV7-9; j_call: TRBJ1-1; cdr3_aa: CASRSTGGVAEAFF; cdr3_nt: TGTGCCAGCAGGTCCACAGGGGGCGTCGCTGAAGCTTTCTTT
d_call: NA; clone_size: once; v_call: TRBV19; j_call: TRBJ2-5; cdr3_aa: CASSGRTGLGQYF; cdr3_nt: TGTGCCAGTAGTGGGAGGACAGGTCTAGGACAGTACTTC
d_call: NA; clone_size: once; v_call: TRBV6-5; j_call: TRBJ1-5; cdr3_aa: CASSFRRSNQPQHF; cdr3_nt: TGTGCCAGCTCTTTCCGCCGGAGCAATCAGCCCCAGCATTTT
d_call: NA; clone_size: few; v_call: TRBV24-1; j_call: TRBJ2-1; cdr3_aa: CATGDSKTINEQFF; cdr3_nt: TGTGCCACCGGGGACTCCAAAACGATCAATGAGCAGTTCTTC
d_call: TRBD1; clone_size: NA; v_call: TRBV6-5; j_call: TRBJ1-5; cdr3_aa: CASRDETGDNQPQHF; cdr3_nt: TGTGCCAGCAGGGACGAAACAGGGGACAATCAGCCCCAGCATTTT
d_call: TRBD1; clone_size: NA; v_call: TRBV18; j_call: TRBJ1-4; cdr3_aa: CASSPTGATNEKLFF; cdr3_nt: TGTGCCAGCTCACCGACAGGGGCAACTAATGAAAAACTGTTTTTT
d_call: TRBD1; clone_size: NA; v_call: TRBV5-4; j_call: TRBJ2-1; cdr3_aa: CASSWDREYEQFF; cdr3_nt: TGTGCCAGCAGCTGGGACAGGGAATATGAGCAGTTCTTC
d_call: NA; clone_size: few; v_call: TRBV28; j_call: TRBJ1-2; cdr3_aa: CASSPTNYGYTF; cdr3_nt: TGTGCCAGCAGTCCCACTAACTATGGCTACACCTTC
d_call: TRBD2; clone_size: NA; v_call: TRBV11-1; j_call: TRBJ2-1; cdr3_aa: CASSLVRGGEQFF; cdr3_nt: TGTGCCAGCAGCTTAGTACGCGGGGGTGAGCAGTTCTTC
d_call: NA; clone_size: NA; v_call: TRBV7-8; j_call: TRBJ2-7; cdr3_aa: CASSLGVGLRWQYF; cdr3_nt: TGTGCCAGCAGCTTAGGCGTCGGGTTAAGGTGGCAGTACTTC